These T cell receptor beta chains were read from a single sample in a study of post-analysis software for immune sequencing data. Using its own MiXCR run on the PCR reads, TCRdb lists one record per CDR3 protein. This sample carries 700,000 to 800,000 distinct CDR3 sequences, roughly 27% of them seen once, and the ten largest clones take roughly 0.53%. The specimen sequenced was blood. The receptor set was obtained from a girl under 18 with multiple sclerosis. CDR3s include the opening cysteine and the closing phenylalanine or tryptophan. The D gene is left open where the match is weak. Clone size is given for some rows only: seen once, a few or many times, or a class if the clone is expanded.

J gene	clone size	V gene	D gene	CDR3 protein	CDR3 DNA
TRBJ2-5	-	TRBV28	-	CASTRYAEPKETQYF	TGTGCCAGCACCCGATATGCGGAACCGAAAGAGACCCAGTACTTC
TRBJ1-6	few	TRBV12-3/TRBV12-4	-	CASSFSGVGPLHF	TGTGCCAGCAGTTTTTCGGGGGTGGGACCCCTCCACTTT
TRBJ1-4	-	TRBV7-2	-	CASSADPGEKLFF	TGTGCCAGCAGCGCGGACCCGGGGGAAAAACTGTTTTTT
TRBJ2-5	-	TRBV7-9	-	CASSPQRVGQETQYF	TGTGCCAGCAGCCCCCAGAGGGTGGGTCAAGAGACCCAGTACTTC
TRBJ2-5	-	TRBV12-3/TRBV12-4	-	CASSLAGGQASATQYF	TGTGCCAGCAGTTTAGCTGGCGGGCAGGCCTCCGCGACCCAGTACTTC
TRBJ2-7	-	TRBV5-6	-	CASSLSGYSYEQYF	TGTGCCAGCAGCTTGAGCGGATACTCCTACGAGCAGTACTTC
TRBJ2-5	many	TRBV20-1	-	CSAKTGTQYF	TGCAGTGCTAAAACCGGGACCCAGTACTTC
TRBJ2-5	once	TRBV18	-	CASSPSRRAKGETQYF	TGTGCCAGCTCACCATCCCGGCGGGCGAAGGGAGAGACCCAGTACTTC
TRBJ2-5	-	TRBV28	TRBD1	CASSSGTGGGETQYF	TGTGCCAGCAGTTCGGGGACAGGGGGCGGGGAGACCCAGTACTTC
TRBJ2-1	-	TRBV4-3	-	CASSQGSGRPYNEQFF	TGCGCCAGCAGCCAAGGGAGCGGACGACCCTACAATGAGCAGTTCTTC
TRBJ2-6	few	TRBV15	TRBD2	CATSHPGTLAGGPGANVLTF	TGTGCCACCAGCCATCCAGGTACACTAGCGGGAGGCCCTGGGGCCAACGTCCTGACTTTC
TRBJ2-7	many	TRBV10-3	-	CAISESSTYEQYF	TGTGCCATCAGTGAGTCTTCCACATACGAGCAGTACTTC
TRBJ2-7	-	TRBV19	-	CASSITWGFEQYF	TGTGCCAGTAGTATAACTTGGGGATTCGAGCAGTACTTC
TRBJ2-7	few	TRBV20-1	-	CRARWASYEQYF	TGCAGAGCACGTTGGGCTAGCTACGAGCAGTACTTC
TRBJ2-1	few	TRBV28	TRBD1	CACSPQGATFF	TGTGCCTGCAGTCCTCAGGGGGCCACGTTCTTC
TRBJ2-5	few	TRBV20-1	-	CSARTGVETQYF	TGCAGTGCTAGAACGGGTGTCGAGACCCAGTACTTC
TRBJ1-1	few	TRBV7-2	-	CASSLEDAPLTEAFF	TGTGCCAGCAGCTTGGAGGACGCCCCTCTCACTGAAGCTTTCTTT
TRBJ2-7	few	TRBV6-2/TRBV6-3	TRBD1	CASRRAGTGSYEQYF	TGTGCCAGCAGAAGAGCCGGGACAGGGTCCTACGAGCAGTACTTC
TRBJ1-6	few	TRBV5-1	-	CASSLEGGADSPLHF	TGCGCCAGCAGCTTGGAGGGAGGGGCCGATTCACCCCTCCACTTT
TRBJ2-7	-	TRBV7-2	-	CASSPRRTWGSEQYF	TGTGCCAGCAGCCCCCGACGTACCTGGGGTTCGGAGCAGTACTTC
TRBJ1-5	-	TRBV4-2	-	CASSTGGEGQPQHF	TGTGCCAGCAGCACGGGAGGGGAAGGTCAGCCCCAGCATTTT
TRBJ2-4	few	TRBV28	-	CASSFRFGGGGAKNIQYF	TGTGCCAGCAGTTTTAGGTTCGGAGGGGGGGGAGCCAAAAACATTCAGTACTTC
TRBJ2-5	few	TRBV12-3/TRBV12-4	TRBD1	CASSPRTGTATGTQYF	TGTGCCAGCAGTCCCAGGACAGGGACCGCCACGGGGACCCAGTACTTC
TRBJ1-2	-	TRBV6-5	TRBD1	CASSYIYGTGSINYGYTF	TGTGCCAGCAGTTACATCTACGGGACAGGGAGTATTAACTATGGCTACACCTTC
TRBJ2-2	-	TRBV6-1	-	CASSPIDTGELFF	TGTGCCAGCAGTCCAATTGACACCGGGGAGCTGTTTTTT
TRBJ2-5	-	TRBV6-5	-	CASSYSLLETQYF	TGTGCCAGCAGTTACTCGTTGCTGGAGACCCAGTACTTC
TRBJ2-7	-	TRBV7-8	TRBD2	CASSLEGLAVLEQYF	TGTGCCAGCAGCTTAGAGGGACTAGCGGTGCTGGAGCAGTACTTC
TRBJ2-3	few	TRBV10-3	TRBD2	CAIRGTSGRTDTQYF	TGTGCCATCAGAGGGACTAGCGGGAGGACAGATACGCAGTATTTT
TRBJ2-1	few	TRBV5-1	-	CASSLEPPQFSYNEQFF	TGCGCCAGCAGCTTGGAGCCCCCACAGTTCTCCTACAATGAGCAGTTCTTC
TRBJ2-7	-	TRBV9	TRBD2	CASSVSGTPTYEQYF	TGTGCCAGCAGCGTTAGCGGGACTCCCACCTACGAGCAGTACTTC
TRBJ2-3	-	TRBV6-6	TRBD2	CASSPRGLEVSDTQYF	TGTGCCAGCAGCCCCCGGGGACTAGAGGTGTCAGATACGCAGTATTTT
TRBJ2-3	few	TRBV20-1	-	CSATHRDSSTDTQYF	TGCAGTGCTACTCACCGGGATTCTAGCACAGATACGCAGTATTTT
TRBJ1-5	few	TRBV20-1	-	CSATGSPNQPQHF	TGCAGTGCAACAGGGAGTCCCAATCAGCCCCAGCATTTT
TRBJ1-1	few	TRBV12-3/TRBV12-4	-	CASLREGNTEAFF	TGTGCCAGCCTCAGGGAAGGGAACACTGAAGCTTTCTTT
TRBJ2-3	few	TRBV5-6	-	CASSLEQHSTDTQYF	TGTGCCAGCAGCTTGGAACAGCATAGCACAGATACGCAGTATTTT
TRBJ1-2	-	TRBV29-1	TRBD1	CSVVRQGAVYGYTF	TGCAGCGTCGTTCGACAGGGGGCGGTCTATGGCTACACCTTC
TRBJ2-4	few	TRBV11-2	-	CATQRGAKNIQYF	TGTGCCACCCAACGGGGCGCCAAAAACATTCAGTACTTC
TRBJ1-5	few	TRBV6-5	-	CASSNDEGQPQHF	TGTGCCAGCAGCAACGACGAAGGGCAGCCCCAGCATTTT
TRBJ2-1	few	TRBV3-1	-	CASSPLRARSATEQFF	TGTGCCAGCAGCCCACTCCGAGCGAGGTCGGCCACGGAGCAGTTCTTC
TRBJ1-2	many	TRBV20-1	-	CSASEGGGYGYTF	TGCAGTGCTTCCGAGGGGGGAGGCTATGGCTACACCTTC